These 10 T cell receptor beta chains came from one sample sequenced in a study of naive CD8 T cells in extremely preterm neonates. The protocol was immunoSEQ multiplex PCR, while the TCRdb copy is restricted to in-frame clones and leaves out a portion. The data contain fewer than 9,000 clones, approximately 98% of them singletons. Input material: naive CD8+ T cells from blood. These receptors originate from a human donor in good health.

The chain's CDR3 is CASSSWTGGETQYF. CDR3 DNA sequence: TGTGCCAGCAGCTCCTGGACAGGGGGGGAGACCCAGTACTTC. V usage is TRBV5-6 and J usage is TRBJ2-5; 10 bases are a match to TRBD1. The germline V gene encodes CDR1 SGHDT and CDR2 YYEEEE. Losses at the gene ends were 3 bases for V and 5 bases for J; bases not matched to a gene: 4. CDR3 length equals 14 residues.

The gene calls are TRBV4-3 and TRBJ2-5; D perhaps matches TRBD2 (6 bases). The V gene's germline CDR1 is LGHNA and CDR2 YSLEER. With 4 bases removed from V and 2 bases from J, the gap between germline ends came to 14 bases. This CDR3 has 15 amino acids. The CDR3 DNA follows: TGCGCCAGCAGCCGGTTACTAGCTTCTCAAGAGACCCAGTACTTC. Translating gives CASSRLLASQETQYF.

The V gene is TRBV28, the J gene TRBJ2-3, with 8 bases lining up with TRBD2. This CDR3 has 16 amino acids. Losses at the gene ends were 4 bases for V and 2 bases for J; bases not matched to a gene: 8. Germline CDR1 is MDHEN and CDR2 is SYDVKM. In nucleotides, the CDR3 is TGTGCCAGCAGTTCGCGGGAGGAGGGAGACACAGATACGCAGTATTTT. Protein product: CASSSREEGDTDTQYF.

V gene TRBV23-1 combines with J gene TRBJ2-1; TRBD2 agrees at 10 bases. TRBV23-1 is given ORF status, its function remaining uncertain. This CDR3 has 20 residues. Trimming cost V 3 bases and J 5 bases; bases outside gene matches: 19. This CDR3 reads CASSQRGELAGAPFDNEQFF. The DNA for the CDR3 is TGCGCCAGCAGTCAGCGGGGTGAGCTAGCGGGAGCGCCCTTTGACAATGAGCAGTTCTTC.

This rearrangement joins TRBV6-1 to TRBJ2-2; weak D call: TRBD2 (5 bases). Germline V gives CDR1 MNHNS, CDR2 SASEGT. Trimming took 5 bases from V and 0 from J, leaving 10 bases between them. CDR3 length equals 15 residues. The CDR3 loop reads CASSNRDPNTGELFF. The CDR3 DNA reads as TGTGCCAGCAGTAACCGGGATCCGAACACCGGGGAGCTGTTTTTT.

The CDR3: CASSAPTGFSYNEQFF. CDR3 sequence (DNA): TGCGCCAGCAGCGCTCCAACAGGGTTCTCCTACAATGAGCAGTTCTTC. This chain uses TRBV5-1 with TRBJ2-1, with D possibly matching TRBD1 (6 bases). CDR1 and CDR2 (germline): SGHRS, YFSETQ. Trimming pared 4 bases from V and 0 bases from J, leaving 14 bases between. The CDR3 consists of 16 residues.

This chain connects TRBV4-3 to TRBJ2-2; TRBD1 is a possible D gene (6 bases). Trimming removed 1 base from V and 4 bases from J, with 16 bases in between. Germline lookup yields CDR1 LGHNA and CDR2 YSLEER. CDR3 size: 17 residues. CDR3 residues: CASSQAHRARGTGELFF. CDR3 bases: TGCGCCAGCAGCCAAGCACACAGGGCCCGTGGCACCGGGGAGCTGTTTTTT.

CDR3 amino acids: CASSDRTGGFYGYTF. The CDR3 DNA sequence: TGTGCCAGCAGCGACCGGACAGGGGGTTTCTATGGCTACACCTTC. The gene calls are TRBV9 and TRBJ1-2; 10 positions match TRBD1. Unmatched junction bases numbered 6, after V lost 3 bases and J lost 4 bases. The germline V gene encodes CDR1 SGDLS and CDR2 YYNGEE. This CDR3 has 15 amino acids.

The chain links TRBV4-3 to TRBJ1-1, with D possibly matching TRBD1 (6 bases). The length of the CDR3 is 16 residues. Trimming pared 8 bases from V and 0 bases from J, leaving 19 bases between. Germline-derived CDR1 and CDR2 are LGHNA and YSLEER. The CDR3 bases are TGCGCCAGCCGGTGGGCAGGGGACGACGTGAACACTGAAGCTTTCTTT. It codes for CASRWAGDDVNTEAFF.

This clone occurred once. The V gene is TRBV6-5, the J gene TRBJ2-7; 9 bases map to TRBD1. Trimming at V came to 3 bases and at J to 4 bases, leaving 10 bases not matched to a gene. The CDR3 has 16 amino acids. CDR1 is MNHEY, CDR2 SVGAGI, per germline. Written as DNA, the CDR3 is TGTGCCAGCAGTTATCTAATTCCGGGGACAGGGTACGAGCAGTACTTC. This sequence encodes CASSYLIPGTGYEQYF.